Shown below are 29 T cell receptor beta chains from a single sample sequenced in a study of vaccination and CD4 T cells after COVID-19. Cultured CD4+ T-cell DNA underwent Oncomine TCR Beta short-read sequencing. TCRdb recomputed calls from the PCR reads with MiXCR, one row per CDR3 protein. The sample contains under 9,000 distinct CDR3 sequences, about two thirds of which appear only once. Treatment described: approximately 9-day PBMC culture with coronavirus spike peptide pools or control peptides (ViraFEST assay). Researchers collected the unexposed donor's CD4+ T cells before the COVID-19 pandemic (2011-2018). These TCRs are of unknown antigen specificity. Sequencing was done on a sample of CD4+ T cells from blood, cultured in vitro. The receptor source for this set is a human donor in good health.

The chain is built from TRBV6-1 and TRBJ1-3; perhaps TRBD1 as D (6 bases). Germline assignment: CDR1 MNHNS and CDR2 SASEGT. The CDR3 length is 14 residues. The germline V and J ends were trimmed by 4 bases and 7 bases, with 14 bases remaining between them. The CDR3 loop reads CASSGLQGLNTIYF. CDR3 nucleotides: TGTGCCAGCAGTGGGTTACAGGGATTGAACACCATATATTTT.

V and J are TRBV6-5 and TRBJ2-3; D is uncertain. This CDR3 region has 14 residues. Germline CDR1 MNHEY, CDR2 SVGAGI. Trimming pared 2 bases from V and 2 bases from J, leaving 8 bases between. Here the CDR3 reads CASSYGIFTDTQYF. The CDR3 DNA is TGTGCCAGCAGTTACGGGATCTTCACAGATACGCAGTATTTT.

The rearrangement joins TRBV19 to TRBJ1-5; D possibly corresponds to TRBD1 (5 bases). Germline CDR1 and CDR2: LNHDA and SQIVND (reference sequence). V was trimmed by 6 bases and J by 6 bases, leaving 15 bases between them. The CDR3 consists of 14 residues. CDR3 amino acids: CASRSGRGSQPQHF. In DNA form, the CDR3 reads TGTGCCAGTAGATCGGGCCGGGGGAGTCAGCCCCAGCATTTT. The variable domain in full, completed from reference TRBV19 and TRBJ1-5, reads DGGITQSPKYLFRKEGQNVTLSCEQNLNHDAMYWYRQDPGQGLRLIYYSQIVNDFQKGDIAEGYSVSREKKESFPLTVTSAQKNPTAFYLCASRSGRGSQPQHFGDGTRLSIL.

This rearrangement joins TRBV7-9 to TRBJ1-5; D uncertain. Per germline, CDR1 SEHNR and CDR2 FQNEAQ (reference sequence). Trimming cost V 5 bases and J 9 bases, with 11 bases left between them. The CDR3 is 12 amino acids. This CDR3 is CASSNRGGPQHF. The CDR3 DNA follows: TGTGCCAGCAGCAACCGGGGTGGGCCCCAGCATTTT. Complete variable domain (other parts from reference TRBV7-9 and TRBJ1-5): DTGVSQNPRHKITKRGQNVTFRCDPISEHNRLYWYRQTLGQGPEFLTYFQNEAQLEKSRLLSDRFSAERPKGSFSTLEIQRTEQGDSAMYLCASSNRGGPQHFGDGTRLSIL.

The table lists this clonotype with a few counts. CDR3 coding DNA: TGTGCCAGTAGTATTGATGTGACAGGGAACGGCTACACCTTC. It translates to CASSIDVTGNGYTF. The chain recombines TRBV19 with TRBJ1-2; 7 bases line up with TRBD1. V shed 3 bases and J 8 bases; nucleotides not matched to a gene: 9. Germline V gene sequence: CDR1 LNHDA, CDR2 SQIVND (reference sequence). This CDR3 is built from 14 residues. The variable domain in full, with the rest retrieved from reference TRBV19 and TRBJ1-2, is DGGITQSPKYLFRKEGQNVTLSCEQNLNHDAMYWYRQDPGQGLRLIYYSQIVNDFQKGDIAEGYSVSREKKESFPLTVTSAQKNPTAFYLCASSIDVTGNGYTFGSGTRLTVV.

This CDR3 reads CASKGLQDSSNQPQHF. CDR3 DNA sequence: TGTGCCAGCAAGGGCCTCCAAGACAGTAGCAATCAGCCCCAGCATTTT. This rearrangement joins TRBV6-1 to TRBJ1-5, with D perhaps TRBD1 (5 bases). The V and J ends lost 7 bases and 0 bases respectively, with 16 bases between them. CDR3 length: 16 amino acids. Germline V CDR1 and CDR2: MNHNS, SASEGT.

This clonotype appeared a single time. The chain has TRBV6-5 and TRBJ2-7; D is unresolved. The V gene's germline CDR1 is MNHEY and CDR2 SVGAGI. With 2 bases removed from V and 2 bases from J, the gap between germline ends came to 10 bases. The CDR3 is made up of 14 amino acids. The CDR3 nucleotides read TGTGCCAGCAGTTACCACTTCACAACCTACGAGCAGTACTTC. Protein: CASSYHFTTYEQYF.

This chain links TRBV30 with TRBJ2-1; D is perhaps TRBD1 (6 bases). The CDR3 consists of 13 residues. V was pared by 3 bases and J by 7 bases, with 13 bases between. Germline V gene data show CDR1 as GTSNPN and CDR2 as SVGIG (reference sequence). The CDR3, as DNA: TGTGCCTGGAGGGGACACCTACGAAATGAGCAGTTCTTC. Translation: CAWRGHLRNEQFF.

The chain recombines TRBV2 with TRBJ2-5; no reliable D call. The germline CDR1 and CDR2 sequences are SNHLY and FYNNEI. With 3 bases removed from V and 5 bases from J, the gap between germline ends came to 16 bases. This CDR3 region has 15 residues. The chain's CDR3 is CASSDEGRRRETQYF. The CDR3 nucleotides read TGTGCCAGCAGTGACGAAGGCAGGCGACGGGAGACCCAGTACTTC.

CDR3: CASSLTGEGETQYF. CDR3 in DNA: TGTGCCAGCAGCCTCACAGGGGAGGGAGAGACCCAGTACTTC. The V call is TRBV5-6, the J call TRBJ2-5; either TRBD1 or TRBD2 may fit D (7 bases each). The V gene's germline CDR1 is SGHDT and CDR2 YYEEEE. The CDR3 extends over 14 amino acids. V dropped 4 bases and J dropped 4 bases, with 14 bases sitting between them.

The chain uses TRBV20-1 and TRBJ1-5; no reliable D call. V was trimmed by 0 bases and J by 8 bases, leaving 11 bases between them. Germline CDR1 DFQATT, CDR2 SNEGSKA (reference sequence). CDR3 length equals 13 residues. The CDR3 DNA is TGCAGTGCTAGAGAGGAACTTCCAGAGCCCCAGCATTTT. Translated: CSAREELPEPQHF.

The CDR3 DNA is TGTGCCAGCAGTGCCCCCGGGACAGGGCGCTCTAGCAATCAGCCCCAGCATTTT. This sequence encodes CASSAPGTGRSSNQPQHF. V is TRBV6-1 and J is TRBJ1-5; 9 positions agree with TRBD1. The CDR3 totals 18 residues. Germline V gene sequence: CDR1 MNHNS, CDR2 SASEGT. With V trimmed by 4 bases and J by 0 bases, 10 bases remained unmatched.

V usage is TRBV7-2 and J usage is TRBJ1-2; D ambiguous. Looked up from germline, CDR1 is SGHTA and CDR2 is FQGNSA. The germline V and J ends were trimmed by 1 base and 6 bases, with 12 bases remaining between them. The CDR3 runs to 14 residues. CDR3 region: CASSLDYGVDGYTF. The CDR3 region has the DNA TGTGCCAGCAGCTTAGATTACGGGGTAGATGGCTACACCTTC.

The chain recombines TRBV15 with TRBJ2-7; D tentatively fits TRBD1 or TRBD2 (7 bases each). The CDR3 totals 14 residues. The germline CDR1 and CDR2 sequences are LNHNV and YYDKDF (reference sequence). Trimming took off 3 bases at V and 4 bases at J, with 13 bases between the two ends. The CDR3 region is CATSSGQGGYEQYF. The DNA of the CDR3 is TGTGCCACCAGCAGCGGTCAGGGGGGGTACGAGCAGTACTTC.

About this clonotype itself: This clone may be a read error of a much larger clone one base away. This sequence joins TRBV7-9 and TRBJ2-3; 13 positions agree with TRBD2. CDR3 length: 15 amino acids. Looked up from germline, CDR1 is SEHNR and CDR2 is FQNEAQ (reference sequence). The CDR3 spells CVSSLGLAGVDTQYF. CDR3 nucleotide sequence: TGCGTCAGCAGCCTTGGACTAGCGGGGGTGGATACGCAGTATTTT.

The chain carries TRBV5-5 and TRBJ1-2; D is ambiguous. The germline V and J ends were trimmed by 0 bases and 1 base, with 4 bases remaining between them. CDR1 SGHKS and CDR2 YYEKEE come from the germline V gene (reference sequence). The CDR3 is 13 residues long. CDR3 region: CASSLAGNYGYTF. CDR3 nucleotides: TGTGCCAGCAGCTTGGCCGGTAACTATGGCTACACCTTC. Complete variable domain (other parts from reference TRBV5-5 and TRBJ1-2): DAGVTQSPTHLIKTRGQQVTLRCSPISGHKSVSWYQQVLGQGPQFIFQYYEKEERGRGNFPDRFSARQFPNYSSELNVNALLLGDSALYLCASSLAGNYGYTFGSGTRLTVV.

The CDR3 loop is CASSLPDMYTGELFF. CDR3 DNA sequence: TGTGCCAGCAGCTTACCGGATATGTACACCGGGGAGCTGTTTTTT. This sequence joins TRBV7-6 and TRBJ2-2, with unresolved D. Germline V gene lookup returns CDR1 SGHVS and CDR2 FNYEAQ. CDR3 length equals 15 residues. V gave up 2 bases and J gave up 3 bases, with 10 bases separating them.

The V and J genes are TRBV20-1 and TRBJ1-1; D ambiguous. The germline CDR1 and CDR2 sequences are DFQATT and SNEGSKA (reference sequence). V gave up 2 bases and J gave up 12 bases, with 13 bases separating them. This CDR3 region has 11 residues. The CDR3 DNA sequence: TGCAGTGCTAGATTTACGGCGAGGTCTTTCTTT. Amino acids: CSARFTARSFF.

This clonotype was seen a few times. V usage is TRBV21-1 and J usage is TRBJ2-7; the tabulated D call, TRBD2, remains unverified against the DNA. TRBV21-1 is labeled a pseudogene. This CDR3 has 14 residues. DNA for the CDR3: TGTGCCAGCAGCAAAGACGGGAGTCCCTACGAGCAGTACTTC. This encodes CASSKDGSPYEQYF.

This chain uses TRBV20-1 with TRBJ2-5; D is undetermined. This CDR3 has 13 residues. The germline V gene has CDR1 DFQATT and CDR2 SNEGSKA (reference sequence). V gave up 1 base and J gave up 2 bases, with 8 bases separating them. CDR3 nucleotide sequence: TGCAGTGCTAGAGTGGTGACACAAGAGACCCAGTACTTC. This gives the protein CSARVVTQETQYF.

V gene TRBV5-1 combines with J gene TRBJ2-6; D possibly uses TRBD1 or TRBD2 (5 bases each). The V end lost 7 bases, the J end lost 4 bases, and 9 bases lay between the germline ends. Per the germline V gene, CDR1 is SGHRS and CDR2 is YFSETQ. The CDR3 has 13 amino acids. Here the CDR3 DNA reads TGCGCCAGCCGAGGGGAAGGGGCCAACGTCCTGACTTTC. As protein: CASRGEGANVLTF.

This rearrangement joins TRBV27 to TRBJ2-5, with D tentatively TRBD2 (5 bases). The germline gives CDR1 MNHEY, CDR2 SMNVEV (reference sequence). Trimming shortened V by 3 bases and J by 4 bases, and 15 bases separated the two germline ends. There are 15 residues in the CDR3. The CDR3 protein is CASSFSGYVGETQYF. In nucleotides, the CDR3 is TGTGCCAGCAGTTTTTCGGGGTACGTTGGAGAGACCCAGTACTTC.

V and J are TRBV10-1 and TRBJ1-1; weak D call: TRBD1 (6 bases). CDR1 is WNHNN and CDR2 is SYGVQD in the germline V gene (reference sequence). This CDR3 has 15 amino acids. The ends were cut back, 2 bases at V and 4 bases at J, with 14 bases in the middle. CDR3 DNA sequence: TGCGCCAGCAGTGAGAGTAGGGGGGCGGTCACTGAAGCTTTCTTT. This codes for CASSESRGAVTEAFF.

The chain recombines TRBV12-3 or TRBV12-4 with TRBJ1-2, with D tentatively TRBD1 (6 bases). V was pared by 6 bases and J by 9 bases, with 20 bases between. The CDR3 sequence is 14 residues long. As DNA, the CDR3 is TGTGCCAGCAGCCCTTCCGGGGGCGGAGGACGCTACACCTTC. Protein product: CASSPSGGGGRYTF.

This clonotype came up a few times. The chain is built from TRBV15 and TRBJ1-2, with D perhaps TRBD1 (5 bases). This CDR3 has 15 residues. Per the germline V gene, CDR1 is LNHNV and CDR2 is YYDKDF (reference sequence). The V end lost 3 bases, the J end lost 6 bases, and 17 bases lay between the germline ends. CDR3 nucleotides: TGTGCCACCAGCAGGAATAAGGGCTCGGGGGATGGCTACACCTTC. This translates into CATSRNKGSGDGYTF.

This clonotype ranks as large (0.1 to 1%). V and J are TRBV15 and TRBJ1-1; D is unclear. Trimming cost V 1 base and J 4 bases, with 10 bases left between them. The CDR3 loop spans 14 amino acids. Germline V gene lookup returns CDR1 LNHNV and CDR2 YYDKDF (reference sequence). The DNA for the CDR3 is TGTGCCACCAGCAGAGCCTCAGTCCGCACTGAAGCTTTCTTT. This translates into CATSRASVRTEAFF.

This chain joins TRBV7-2 and TRBJ2-7; TRBD2 matches at 16 bases. Germline trimming cut 2 bases from V and 4 bases from J; bases unmatched to any gene: 2. This CDR3 is 16 amino acids long. Germline lookup yields CDR1 SGHTA and CDR2 FQGNSA. CDR3 protein: CASSLRGLAGGYEQYF. The CDR3 DNA is TGTGCCAGCAGCTTACGGGGACTAGCGGGAGGGTACGAGCAGTACTTC.

J is TRBJ2-6 and V is TRBV6-5; D gene unclear. CDR1 is MNHEY and CDR2 is SVGAGI in the germline V gene. Trimming left V 3 bases short and J 3 bases short, with 12 bases between. This CDR3 has 16 amino acids. CDR3 loop: CASSYWVGSGANVLTF. In DNA form, the CDR3 reads TGTGCCAGCAGTTATTGGGTGGGCAGTGGGGCCAACGTCCTGACTTTC.

The V gene is TRBV6-1, the J gene TRBJ1-6; no clear D. The CDR3 has 14 residues. V lost 6 bases to trimming and J lost 10 bases, with 16 bases between them. The germline CDR1 and CDR2 sequences are MNHNS and SASEGT. CDR3 amino acids: CASRSGGGSSPLHF. Here the CDR3 DNA reads TGTGCCAGCAGGTCAGGCGGAGGAAGCTCACCCCTCCACTTT.